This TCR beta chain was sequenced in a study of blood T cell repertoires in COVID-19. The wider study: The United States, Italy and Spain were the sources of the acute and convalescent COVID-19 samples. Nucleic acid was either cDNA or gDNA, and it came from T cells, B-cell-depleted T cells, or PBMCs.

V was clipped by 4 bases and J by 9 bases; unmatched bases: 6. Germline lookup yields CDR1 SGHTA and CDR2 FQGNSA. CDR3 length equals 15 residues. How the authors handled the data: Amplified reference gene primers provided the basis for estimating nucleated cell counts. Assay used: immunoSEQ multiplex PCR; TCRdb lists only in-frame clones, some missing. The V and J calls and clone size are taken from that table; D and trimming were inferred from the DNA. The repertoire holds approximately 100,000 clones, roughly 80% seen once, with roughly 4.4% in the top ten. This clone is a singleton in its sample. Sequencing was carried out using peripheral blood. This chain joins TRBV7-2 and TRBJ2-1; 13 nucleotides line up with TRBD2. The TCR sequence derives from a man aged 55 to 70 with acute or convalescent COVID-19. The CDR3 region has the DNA TGTGCCAGCAGCTCGACTAGCGGGAGGCGGGGTGAGCAGTTCTTC. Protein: CASSSTSGRRGEQFF.